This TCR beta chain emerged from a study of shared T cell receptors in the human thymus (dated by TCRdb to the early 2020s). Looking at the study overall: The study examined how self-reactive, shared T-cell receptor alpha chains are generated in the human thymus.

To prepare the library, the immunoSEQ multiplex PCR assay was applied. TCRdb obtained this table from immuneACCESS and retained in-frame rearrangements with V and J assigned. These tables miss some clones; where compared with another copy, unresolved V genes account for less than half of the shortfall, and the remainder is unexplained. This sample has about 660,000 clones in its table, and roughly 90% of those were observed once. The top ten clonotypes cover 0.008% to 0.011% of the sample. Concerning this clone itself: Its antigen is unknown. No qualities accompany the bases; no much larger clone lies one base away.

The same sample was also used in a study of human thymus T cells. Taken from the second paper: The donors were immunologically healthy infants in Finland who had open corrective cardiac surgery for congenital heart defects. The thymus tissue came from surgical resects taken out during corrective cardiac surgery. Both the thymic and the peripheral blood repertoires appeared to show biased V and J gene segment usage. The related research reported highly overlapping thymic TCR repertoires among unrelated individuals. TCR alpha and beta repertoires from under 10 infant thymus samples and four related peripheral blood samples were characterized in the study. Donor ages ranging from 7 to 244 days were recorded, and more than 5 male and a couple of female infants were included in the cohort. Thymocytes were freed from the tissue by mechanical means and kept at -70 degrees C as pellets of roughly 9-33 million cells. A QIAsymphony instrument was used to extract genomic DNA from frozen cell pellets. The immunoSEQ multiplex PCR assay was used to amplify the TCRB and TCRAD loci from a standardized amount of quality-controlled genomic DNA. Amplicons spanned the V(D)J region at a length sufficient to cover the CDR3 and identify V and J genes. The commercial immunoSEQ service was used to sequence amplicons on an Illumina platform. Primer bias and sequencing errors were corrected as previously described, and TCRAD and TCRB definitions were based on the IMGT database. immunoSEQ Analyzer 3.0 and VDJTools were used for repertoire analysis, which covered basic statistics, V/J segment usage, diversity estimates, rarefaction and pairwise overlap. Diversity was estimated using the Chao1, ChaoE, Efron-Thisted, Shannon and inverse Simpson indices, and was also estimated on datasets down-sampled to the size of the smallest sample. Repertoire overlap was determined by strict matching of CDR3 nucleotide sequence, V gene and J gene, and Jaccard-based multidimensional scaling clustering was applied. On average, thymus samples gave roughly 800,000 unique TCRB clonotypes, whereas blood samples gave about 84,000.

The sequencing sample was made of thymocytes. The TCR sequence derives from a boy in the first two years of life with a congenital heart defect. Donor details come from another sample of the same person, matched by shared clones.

The base sequence is TGTGCCAGCAGCTTAGGGGGACTAGCGGATCCTCAAGAGACCCAGTACTTC. It is translated as CASSLGGLADPQETQYF. The chain uses TRBV7-2 and TRBJ2-5; a stretch of 11 junction bases matches TRBD2. Germline trimming: 1 base from V, 2 bases from J; junction bases outside gene matches: 6. CDR1 SGHTA and CDR2 FQGNSA are derived from the germline V gene. From its cysteine to its phenylalanine, the CDR3 spans 17 amino acids. The kept DNA is CDR3 alone, 51 bases in frame from the first base.